Detailed here is one T cell receptor beta chain. What it binds is unknown. Within the ViraFEST assay, antigen-specific CD4+ T cells underwent expansion with viral peptide pools prior to sequencing. With approximately 9 days of culture completed, CD4+ T cells were isolated. Each participant received a vaccine that was either BNT162b2 or mRNA-1273, given as two doses. Negative nucleocapsid antibody tests before and after vaccination confirmed no previous SARS-CoV-2 infection. This sample was included in a study of vaccination effects on CD4 cells after COVID-19. Study results and caveats: At late timepoints after vaccination, vaccine- and infection-induced clones shrank markedly. Convalescent patients in the study were few, and early post-infection timepoints were absent.

The assay was immunoSEQ multiplex PCR, and TCRdb's table has in-frame clones only and misses some. In the table there are nearly 30,000 clones, roughly four fifths of which are singletons. The CDR3 loop spans 16 amino acids. The germline V gene encodes CDR1 LGHNA and CDR2 YNFKEQ. The V and J ends lost 0 bases and 8 bases respectively, with 17 bases between them. The receptor was derived from a human donor who received a COVID-19 vaccine. This chain connects TRBV4-2 to TRBJ2-4, with D uncertain. Sequencing used CD4+ T cells from PBMCs cultured with HCoV-229E spike peptides, obtained after COVID-19 vaccination. The DNA of the CDR3 is TGTGCCAGCAGCCAAGAATCTGATTTGAGAAGGGACATTCAGTACTTC. It translates to CASSQESDLRRDIQYF.